This T cell receptor (beta chain) was sequenced for a study of cytomegalovirus exposure and HLA in healthy donors. Whole-study results and caveats: Follow-up analysis later connected one missense variant in DCLRE1C with trimming of TCR beta V- and J-genes.

PCR involved 60 Vbeta and 13 Jbeta primers. This table comes from immunoSEQ multiplex PCR, and its TCRdb copy is limited to in-frame clones, with some not included. The sample shows over 100,000 clones, around 74% of them seen only once. V lost 5 bases to trimming and J lost 8 bases; unmatched junction nucleotides: 4. The CDR3 totals 14 residues. CDR1 is MNHEY and CDR2 is SMNVEV in the germline V gene (reference sequence). Among the donors, all were healthy bone marrow donors. Concerning this clone itself: Antigen: not known.

This TCR came from a male donor in good health and CMV-seronegative. Sequencing was carried out using PBMCs. This chain joins TRBV27 and TRBJ1-6; 9 bases are shared with TRBD1. CDR3 loop: CASSPQGAYSPLHF. For the CDR3, the DNA is TGTGCCAGCAGTCCACAGGGGGCTTATTCACCCCTCCACTTT.